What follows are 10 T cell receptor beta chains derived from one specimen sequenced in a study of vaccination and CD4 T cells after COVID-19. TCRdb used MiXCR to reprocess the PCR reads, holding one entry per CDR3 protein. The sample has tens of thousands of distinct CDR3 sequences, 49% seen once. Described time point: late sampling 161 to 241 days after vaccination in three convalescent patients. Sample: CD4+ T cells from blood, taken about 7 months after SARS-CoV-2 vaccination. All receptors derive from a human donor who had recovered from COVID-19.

CDR3 loop: CATSDLSREGVVGYTF. As DNA, the CDR3 is TGTGCCACCAGTGATTTGAGTCGCGAGGGGGTAGTGGGCTACACCTTC. This sequence joins TRBV24-1 and TRBJ1-2; a possible D gene is TRBD1 (6 bases). Trimming took 0 bases from V and 8 from J, leaving 18 bases between them. The CDR3 consists of 16 residues. Germline V gives CDR1 KGHDR, CDR2 SFDVKD.

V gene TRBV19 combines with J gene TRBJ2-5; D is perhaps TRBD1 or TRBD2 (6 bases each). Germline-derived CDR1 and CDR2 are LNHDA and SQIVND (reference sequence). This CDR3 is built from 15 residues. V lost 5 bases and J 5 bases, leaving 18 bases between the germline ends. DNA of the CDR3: TGTGCCAGTAGTGGCGCCGGACGGGGGCACGAGACCCAGTACTTC. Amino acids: CASSGAGRGHETQYF.

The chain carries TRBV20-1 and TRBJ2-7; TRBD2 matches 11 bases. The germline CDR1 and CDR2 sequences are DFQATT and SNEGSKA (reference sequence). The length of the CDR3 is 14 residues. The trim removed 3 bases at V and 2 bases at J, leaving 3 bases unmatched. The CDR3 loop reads CSASRSGRAYEQYF. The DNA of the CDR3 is TGCAGTGCTAGTCGTAGCGGGAGGGCCTACGAGCAGTACTTC.

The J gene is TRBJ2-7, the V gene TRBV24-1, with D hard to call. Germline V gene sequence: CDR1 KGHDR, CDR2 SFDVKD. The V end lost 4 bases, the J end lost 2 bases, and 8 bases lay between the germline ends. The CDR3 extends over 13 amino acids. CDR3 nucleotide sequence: TGTGCCACCAGTGACCCCGTTGCCTACGAGCAGTACTTC. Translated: CATSDPVAYEQYF.

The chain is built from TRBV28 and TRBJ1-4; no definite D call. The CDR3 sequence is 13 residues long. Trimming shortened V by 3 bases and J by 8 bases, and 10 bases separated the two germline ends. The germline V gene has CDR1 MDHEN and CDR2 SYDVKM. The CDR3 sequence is CASSLPGKEKLFF. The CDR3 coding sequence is TGTGCCAGCAGTTTGCCGGGGAAAGAAAAACTGTTTTTT. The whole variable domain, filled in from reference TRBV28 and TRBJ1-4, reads DVKVTQSSRYLVKRTGEKVFLECVQDMDHENMFWYRQDPGLGLRLIYFSYDVKMKEKGDIPEGYSVSREKKERFSLILESASTNQTSMYLCASSLPGKEKLFFGSGTQLSVL.

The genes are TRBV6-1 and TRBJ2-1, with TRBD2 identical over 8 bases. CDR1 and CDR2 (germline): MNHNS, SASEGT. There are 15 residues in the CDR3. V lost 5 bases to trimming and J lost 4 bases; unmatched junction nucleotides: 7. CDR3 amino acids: CASSRTSSSYNEQFF. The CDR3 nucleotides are TGTGCCAGCAGTCGGACTAGCAGTAGTTACAATGAGCAGTTCTTC.

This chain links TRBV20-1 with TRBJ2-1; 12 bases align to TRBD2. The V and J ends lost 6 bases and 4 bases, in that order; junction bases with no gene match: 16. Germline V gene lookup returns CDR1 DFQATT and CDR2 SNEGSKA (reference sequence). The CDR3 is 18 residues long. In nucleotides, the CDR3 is TGCAGTGCGCCTAAGACAGGGTCCGGGACTAGCGGGTACAATGAGCAGTTCTTC. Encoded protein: CSAPKTGSGTSGYNEQFF.

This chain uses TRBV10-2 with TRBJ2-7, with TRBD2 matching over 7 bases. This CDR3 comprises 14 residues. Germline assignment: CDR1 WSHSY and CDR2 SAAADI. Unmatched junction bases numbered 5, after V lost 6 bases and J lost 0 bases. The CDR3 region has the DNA TGCGCCAGCAGGCCAAGCGGGGTCTCCTACGAGCAGTACTTC. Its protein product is CASRPSGVSYEQYF.

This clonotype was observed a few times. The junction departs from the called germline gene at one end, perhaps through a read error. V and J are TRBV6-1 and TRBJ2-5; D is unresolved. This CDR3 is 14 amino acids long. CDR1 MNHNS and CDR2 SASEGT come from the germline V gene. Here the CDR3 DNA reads TGTGCCAGCGGATCCGGGCCAAACCATGAGACCCAGTACTTC. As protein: CASGSGPNHETQYF.

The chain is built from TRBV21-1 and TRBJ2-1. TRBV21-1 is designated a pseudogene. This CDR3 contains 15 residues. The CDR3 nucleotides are TGTGCCAGCAGCAAAAACGGGGGCTCCTACAATGAGCAGTTCTTC. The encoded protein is CASSKNGGSYNEQFF.